The T cell receptor beta chain described here comes from a study of beta chain features in type 1 diabetes. Worth noting for this clone: Its antigen is still unknown.

V was cut by 0 bases and J by 5 bases, with 7 bases left in between. The CDR3 runs to 13 residues. Germline values: CDR1 LGHNA, CDR2 YNFKEQ. Study conclusions and caveats: For cells with high TCR expression, cDNA sequencing could yield over-representation. Naive, central memory and regulatory TCRB repertoires appeared more similar among patients than healthy donors.

What was sequenced were expressed TCRB transcripts, since all of the isolated RNA had been reverse transcribed. Reads from naive, central memory and regulatory T cell samples averaged about 3.3 million. Using immunoSEQ multiplex PCR, the repertoire was profiled, and TCRdb retains in-frame clones only, with some absent. The table records 360,000 or so clones, roughly 21% of them present only once. Around 0.12 L of blood, on average, came from one heparinised draw per donor. Sequencing was done on a sample of naive CD4+ T cells from blood. The chain has TRBV4-2 and TRBJ2-5; no clear D. The source is a woman between 18 and 29 years old in good health. CDR3 sequence: CASSQEMGETQYF. CDR3 nucleotide sequence: TGTGCCAGCAGCCAAGAGATGGGCGAGACCCAGTACTTC.